The 25 T cell receptor beta chains presented below share a single source sample, sequenced in a study of T cell responses to AZD1222 COVID-19 vaccine (dated by TCRdb to the early 2020s). The sample's time point label, decoded: baseline before first vaccination. Library method: the immunoSEQ multiplex PCR assay. In TCRdb, the immuneACCESS table is reduced to in-frame sequences with V and J assigned. These tables do not hold every clone; where another copy was compared, an unresolved V gene accounts for under half, and the others remain unexplained. This sample comprises roughly 72,000 clones, 75% to 90% of them detected only once. Of the sample, around 21% falls within the top ten clones. This material consisted of peripheral blood, taken on day 0 of AZD1222 vaccination. The origin of the receptors is an adult in good health.

The chain employs TRBV5-1 and TRBJ2-2; tentatively, D is TRBD1 or TRBD2 (5 bases each). The CDR3 runs 14 residues. Looked up from germline, CDR1 is SGHRS and CDR2 is YFSETQ. Trimming took 0 bases from V and 6 from J, leaving 9 bases between them. CDR3 nucleotides: TGCGCCAGCAGCTTGGGGTCGGGACCCGGGGAGCTGTTTTTT. This sequence encodes CASSLGSGPGELFF.

The gene calls are TRBV27 and TRBJ1-6; D unresolved. There are 12 residues in the CDR3. Germline lookup yields CDR1 MNHEY and CDR2 SMNVEV (reference sequence). Trimming shortened V by 2 bases and J by 9 bases, and 5 bases separated the two germline ends. CDR3 in amino acids: CASSLGVSPLHF. As DNA, the CDR3 is TGTGCCAGCAGTTTAGGGGTTTCACCCCTCCACTTT.

This clone is a singleton in its sample. This sequence joins TRBV19 and TRBJ2-3; tentative D call: TRBD1 (6 bases). The germline V and J ends were trimmed by 8 bases and 4 bases, with 16 bases remaining between them. Germline values: CDR1 LNHDA, CDR2 SQIVND (reference sequence). The CDR3 has 14 residues. The CDR3 nucleotides read TGTGCCAGTTCCAAGGACAGTACGGCAGATACGCAGTATTTT. Its translation is CASSKDSTADTQYF.

The chain has TRBV10-3 and TRBJ2-7, with 9 positions matching TRBD1. V was pared by 7 bases and J by 0 bases, with 7 bases of the junction left unmatched. The CDR3 spans 15 residues. Germline lookup yields CDR1 ENHRY and CDR2 SYGVKD. The CDR3 DNA follows: TGTGCCATCAACCGCGGGACAGGGAGCTCCTACGAGCAGTACTTC. This codes for CAINRGTGSSYEQYF.

The V and J genes are TRBV15 and TRBJ2-7; TRBD1 matches at 7 bases. The germline CDR1 and CDR2 sequences are LNHNV and YYDKDF (reference sequence). The CDR3 sequence is 13 residues long. V shed 5 bases and J 3 bases; nucleotides not matched to a gene: 4. CDR3 in DNA: TGTGCCACCAGCTGGGACAGACACTACGAGCAGTACTTC. Translation: CATSWDRHYEQYF.

Only one count was recorded for this clone. The chain recombines TRBV5-1 with TRBJ2-7, with 7 positions matching TRBD2. Trimming removed 4 bases from V and 1 base from J; junction bases left unmatched: 11. Germline V gene lookup returns CDR1 SGHRS and CDR2 YFSETQ. The CDR3 spans 16 residues. CDR3: CASSPGVLGGSYEQYF. CDR3 DNA: TGCGCCAGCAGCCCCGGAGTACTCGGGGGGTCCTACGAGCAGTACTTC.

This rearrangement joins TRBV7-9 to TRBJ1-1, with D unclear. This CDR3 spans 15 amino acids. Germline CDR1 reads SEHNR; CDR2 reads FQNEAQ (reference sequence). Trimming took 1 base from V and 3 from J, leaving 12 bases between them. The CDR3 nucleotides read TGTGCCAGCAGCTTAGAGTCGAGGGCGGACACTGAAGCTTTCTTT. Its protein is CASSLESRADTEAFF. Complete variable domain (other parts from reference TRBV7-9 and TRBJ1-1): DTGVSQNPRHKITKRGQNVTFRCDPISEHNRLYWYRQTLGQGPEFLTYFQNEAQLEKSRLLSDRFSAERPKGSFSTLEIQRTEQGDSAMYLCASSLESRADTEAFFGQGTRLTVV.

This chain's CDR3 is CASSGRITYNEQFF. CDR3 sequence (DNA): TGTGCCAGCAGCGGCAGGATTACCTACAATGAGCAGTTCTTC. The V call is TRBV11-3, the J call TRBJ2-1; no definite D call. The CDR3 has 14 amino acids. Germline CDR1 is SGHNT and CDR2 is YENEEA. V was cut by 5 bases and J by 2 bases, with 10 bases left in between.

The chain recombines TRBV20-1 with TRBJ1-3, with unresolved D. The ends were cut back, 3 bases at V and 5 bases at J, with 8 bases in the middle. The CDR3 contains 12 residues. The germline CDR1 and CDR2 sequences are DFQATT and SNEGSKA (reference sequence). The CDR3 reads CSASEGRNTIYF. CDR3 DNA sequence: TGCAGTGCTAGTGAGGGTAGAAACACCATATATTTT.

This rearrangement joins TRBV4-1 to TRBJ1-1; possible D gene TRBD1, 5 bases. Germline CDR1 and CDR2: MGHRA and YSYEKL. The CDR3 runs 15 residues. V was trimmed by 4 bases and J by 11 bases, leaving 23 bases between them. CDR3 region: CASSRTRPEGLGAFF. CDR3 nucleotide sequence: TGCGCCAGCAGCCGAACGAGGCCTGAGGGACTAGGTGCTTTCTTT.

A few counts support this clone. CDR3 nucleotide sequence: TGTGCCAGTAGTACCTGGATGAACACTGAAGCTTTCTTT. It is translated as CASSTWMNTEAFF. The chain links TRBV19 to TRBJ1-1; no clear D gene. Germline V gene sequence: CDR1 LNHDA, CDR2 SQIVND (reference sequence). The CDR3 contains 13 residues. The V end lost 4 bases, the J end lost 0 bases, and 6 bases lay between the germline ends.

This clone has just one count. J is TRBJ2-1 and V is TRBV21-1; the table's D call, TRBD2, has no DNA check behind it. TRBV21-1 is a recognized pseudogene. The length of the CDR3 is 16 residues. In DNA form, the CDR3 reads TGTGCCAGCAGCTTTTGGACTAGCGGGAGGTACAATGAGCAGTTCTTC. It is translated as CASSFWTSGRYNEQFF.

The chain couples TRBV5-1 to TRBJ2-7; no firm D call. The CDR3 covers 12 residues. Germline V gives CDR1 SGHRS, CDR2 YFSETQ. V lost 0 bases and J lost 6, with 7 bases in between. CDR3 nucleotides: TGCGCCAGCAGCTTGGCGGACCGCGAGCAGTACTTC. It translates to CASSLADREQYF.

V usage is TRBV4-1 and J usage is TRBJ1-5; 7 bases are a match to TRBD1. The V gene end was trimmed by 3 bases and the J gene end by 3 bases; junction bases not matched to a gene: 5. CDR3 length: 15 amino acids. Looked up from germline, CDR1 is MGHRA and CDR2 is YSYEKL. The CDR3 coding sequence is TGCGCCAGCAGCCACACGACAGGGATCAATCAGCCCCAGCATTTT. The encoded protein is CASSHTTGINQPQHF.

The chain is built from TRBV5-4 and TRBJ1-2; 12 positions agree with TRBD1. Trimming at V came to 3 bases and at J to 5 bases, leaving 2 bases not matched to a gene. This CDR3 has 14 amino acids. Germline V gene sequence: CDR1 SGHNT, CDR2 YYREEE (reference sequence). This CDR3 is CASSWDRGLYGYTF. CDR3 DNA: TGTGCCAGCAGCTGGGACAGGGGGCTTTATGGCTACACCTTC.

The gene calls are TRBV3-1 (or the pseudogene TRBV3-2) and TRBJ1-1; 10 nucleotides agree with TRBD1. V shed 4 bases, J shed 6 bases, and the junction held 8 bases outside the gene matches. Germline V gives CDR1 LGHDT, CDR2 YNNKEL (reference sequence). The CDR3 length is 15 residues. CDR3 coding DNA: TGTGCCAGCAGCCCTACCCTCGGACAGGGGGCTGAAGCTTTCTTT. This gives the protein CASSPTLGQGAEAFF.

The gene calls are TRBV19 and TRBJ1-5; D uncertain. The V and J ends lost 2 bases and 0 bases respectively, with 11 bases between them. CDR1 is LNHDA and CDR2 is SQIVND in the germline V gene (reference sequence). The CDR3 covers 16 residues. CDR3 sequence reads: CASSIPRALSNQPQHF. CDR3 in DNA: TGTGCCAGTAGTATACCTCGGGCCCTTAGCAATCAGCCCCAGCATTTT. Looking up the rest from reference TRBV19 and TRBJ1-5 gives the full variable domain: DGGITQSPKYLFRKEGQNVTLSCEQNLNHDAMYWYRQDPGQGLRLIYYSQIVNDFQKGDIAEGYSVSREKKESFPLTVTSAQKNPTAFYLCASSIPRALSNQPQHFGDGTRLSIL.

J is TRBJ1-5 and V is TRBV7-2; 7 bases fit TRBD1. V lost 1 base, J lost 0 bases, and 0 bases stayed unmatched. The germline V gene has CDR1 SGHTA and CDR2 FQGNSA. CDR3 size: 15 residues. In nucleotides, the CDR3 is TGTGCCAGCAGCTTAGACAGGGGTAGCAATCAGCCCCAGCATTTT. Translation: CASSLDRGSNQPQHF. Full variable domain (outside the CDR3, taken from reference TRBV7-2 and TRBJ1-5): GAGVSQSPSNKVTEKGKDVELRCDPISGHTALYWYRQSLGQGLEFLIYFQGNSAPDKSGLPSDRFSAERTGGSVSTLTIQRTQQEDSAVYLCASSLDRGSNQPQHFGDGTRLSIL.

Written as DNA, the CDR3 is TGTGCCTGGGAGGCAGGGGCGATGAACACTGAAGCTTTCTTT. This translates into CAWEAGAMNTEAFF. The genes are TRBV30 and TRBJ1-1, with a weak D call TRBD1 (6 bases). Germline V gives CDR1 GTSNPN, CDR2 SVGIG (reference sequence). The CDR3 is 14 residues long. Between the trimmed V and J ends, which lost 5 bases and 0 bases, there was a span of 13 bases.

The chain is built from TRBV27 and TRBJ2-4; D perhaps matches TRBD1 (6 bases). V was pared by 0 bases and J by 1 base, with 10 bases between. The germline V gene encodes CDR1 MNHEY and CDR2 SMNVEV (reference sequence). This CDR3 has 16 residues. CDR3 sequence reads: CASSLSWGLAKNIQYF. CDR3 sequence (DNA): TGTGCCAGCAGTTTATCATGGGGGCTGGCCAAAAACATTCAGTACTTC.

The chain combines TRBV6-5 with TRBJ1-1; D unresolved. The V gene's germline CDR1 is MNHEY and CDR2 SVGAGI. V was shortened by 8 bases and J by 0 bases, with 13 bases between the two germline ends. The CDR3 covers 14 residues. CDR3 nucleotides: TGTGCCAGCTCCAAGACCAGGATGAACACTGAAGCTTTCTTT. Protein sequence: CASSKTRMNTEAFF.

This chain connects TRBV7-3 to TRBJ1-2; tentatively, D is TRBD1 (5 bases). Trimming removed 6 bases at V and 1 base at J, with 15 bases between. Germline CDR1 and CDR2: SGHTA and FQGTGA. The CDR3 extends over 15 amino acids. In DNA, the CDR3 is TGTGCCAGCAGTTGGCGGCGGGGCCATAACTATGGCTACACCTTC. It codes for CASSWRRGHNYGYTF. Drawing the rest from reference TRBV7-3 and TRBJ1-2, the complete variable domain is GAGVSQTPSNKVTEKGKYVELRCDPISGHTALYWYRQSLGQGPEFLIYFQGTGAADDSGLPNDRFFAVRPEGSVSTLKIQRTERGDSAVYLCASSWRRGHNYGYTFGSGTRLTVV.

The rearrangement links TRBV7-8 to TRBJ2-1; D remains unclear. The germline CDR1 and CDR2 sequences are SGHVS and FQNEAQ. Deletions cut 2 bases from V and 0 bases from J, with 2 bases between. The CDR3 is 13 residues long. CDR3 nucleotides: TGTGCCAGCAGCTTAAGCTCCTACAATGAGCAGTTCTTC. This sequence encodes CASSLSSYNEQFF. Drawing the rest from reference TRBV7-8 and TRBJ2-1, the complete variable domain is GAGVSQSPRYKVAKRGQDVALRCDPISGHVSLFWYQQALGQGPEFLTYFQNEAQLDKSGLPSDRFFAERPEGSVSTLKIQRTQQEDSAVYLCASSLSSYNEQFFGPGTRLTVL.

The CDR3 region is CASSSSILTSGSYEQYF. The CDR3 DNA is TGTGCCAGCAGCTCCTCCATCCTGACTAGCGGGAGCTACGAGCAGTACTTC. V usage is TRBV7-2 and J usage is TRBJ2-7; 12 nucleotides align to TRBD2. V was pared by 4 bases and J by 3 bases, with 10 bases of the junction left unmatched. CDR3 length: 17 residues. Germline V gene lookup returns CDR1 SGHTA and CDR2 FQGNSA.

J is TRBJ1-1 and V is TRBV10-3; D unclear. The CDR3 is made up of 12 amino acids. Germline CDR1 is ENHRY and CDR2 is SYGVKD. V was cut by 2 bases and J by 10 bases, with 11 bases left in between. CDR3 amino acids: CAISEARALAFF. CDR3 DNA sequence: TGTGCCATCAGTGAGGCTAGGGCCCTAGCTTTCTTT.